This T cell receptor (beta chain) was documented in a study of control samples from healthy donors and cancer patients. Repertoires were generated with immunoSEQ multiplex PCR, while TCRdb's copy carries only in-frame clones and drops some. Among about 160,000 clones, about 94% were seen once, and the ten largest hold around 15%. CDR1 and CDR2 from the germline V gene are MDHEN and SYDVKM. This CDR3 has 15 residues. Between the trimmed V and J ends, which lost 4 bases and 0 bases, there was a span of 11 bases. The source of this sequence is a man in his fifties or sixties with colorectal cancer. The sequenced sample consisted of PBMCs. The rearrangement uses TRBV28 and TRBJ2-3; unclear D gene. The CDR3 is CASSSPPRSTDTQYF. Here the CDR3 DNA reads TGTGCCAGCAGTTCCCCTCCCAGGAGCACAGATACGCAGTATTTT.